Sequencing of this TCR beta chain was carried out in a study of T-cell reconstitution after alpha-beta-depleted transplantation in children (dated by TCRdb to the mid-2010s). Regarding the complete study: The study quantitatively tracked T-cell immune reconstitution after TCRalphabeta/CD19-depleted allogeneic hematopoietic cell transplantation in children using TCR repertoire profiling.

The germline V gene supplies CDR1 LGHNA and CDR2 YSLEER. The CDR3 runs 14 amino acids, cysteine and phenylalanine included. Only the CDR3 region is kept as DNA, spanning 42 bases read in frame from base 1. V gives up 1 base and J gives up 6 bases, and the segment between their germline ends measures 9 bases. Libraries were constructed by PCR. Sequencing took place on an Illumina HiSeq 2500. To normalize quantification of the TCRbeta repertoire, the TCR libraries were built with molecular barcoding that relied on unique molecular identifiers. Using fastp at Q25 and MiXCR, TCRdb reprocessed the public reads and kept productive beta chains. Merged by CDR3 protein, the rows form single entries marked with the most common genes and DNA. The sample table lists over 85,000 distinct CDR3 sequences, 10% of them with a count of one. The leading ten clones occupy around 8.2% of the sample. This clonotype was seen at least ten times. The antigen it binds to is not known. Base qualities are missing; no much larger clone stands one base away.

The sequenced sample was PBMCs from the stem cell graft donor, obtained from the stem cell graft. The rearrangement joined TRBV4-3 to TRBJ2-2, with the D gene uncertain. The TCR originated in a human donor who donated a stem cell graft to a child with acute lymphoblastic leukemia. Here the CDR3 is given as CASSQAGLAGELFF. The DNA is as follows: TGCGCCAGCAGCCAAGCTGGGCTTGCCGGGGAGCTGTTTTTT.